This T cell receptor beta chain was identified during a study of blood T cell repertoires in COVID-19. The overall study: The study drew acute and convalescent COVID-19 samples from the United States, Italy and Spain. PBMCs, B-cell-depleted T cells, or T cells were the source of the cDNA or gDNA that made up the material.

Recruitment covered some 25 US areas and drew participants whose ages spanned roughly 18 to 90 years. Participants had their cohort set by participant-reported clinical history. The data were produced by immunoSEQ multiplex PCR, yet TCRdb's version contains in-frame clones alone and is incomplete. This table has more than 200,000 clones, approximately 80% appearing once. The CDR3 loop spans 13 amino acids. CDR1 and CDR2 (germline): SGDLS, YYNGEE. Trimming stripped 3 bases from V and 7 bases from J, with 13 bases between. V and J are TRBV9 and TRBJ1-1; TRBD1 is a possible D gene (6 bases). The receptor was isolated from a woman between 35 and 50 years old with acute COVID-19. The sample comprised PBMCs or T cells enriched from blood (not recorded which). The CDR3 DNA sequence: TGTGCCAGCAGCGGACCTTGGACAGATGAAGCTTTCTTT. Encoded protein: CASSGPWTDEAFF.